This note documents a single T cell receptor beta chain sequence. Its antigen is unknown. Base qualities are not at hand, and no much larger clone is one base apart. These data belong to a study of T cell responses to AZD1222 COVID-19 vaccine (dated by TCRdb to the early 2020s). Looking at the study overall: A total of about 250 trial participants underwent TCR sequencing, of whom under 220 had received two doses of AZD1222 and around 25 had received two doses of the MenACWY control vaccine. Trial participants were enrolled by age into subgroups of 18-55, 56-69 and 70-plus years, and around 150, 28 and 57 TCR-sequenced participants, respectively, were included in these subgroups.

The CDR3 regions of human TCRbeta chains were analyzed by immunosequencing. From the authors' description of their analysis: TCRs in the repertoires were matched against a reference library of SARS-CoV-2-specific TCRs that had been generated with the MIRA antigen-specificity platform. Breadth was defined as the fraction of unique TCRs that were SARS-CoV-2-associated, and depth was defined as the fraction of total T cells that were SARS-CoV-2-associated. Using the MIRA data, every spike-specific TCR was mapped to the spike region that the TCR reacted to and assigned to either a CD4 or a CD8 class. Log10-transformed breadth and depth values were compared by one-way ANOVA with Sidak's multiple comparisons tests. Entries here come from immuneACCESS through TCRdb and include only in-frame sequences with V and J called. Some clones fail to appear in such tables; in the studies checked, an unresolved V gene covers under half of the shortfall, and the cause of the remainder is unknown. The D gene and trimming were derived from the DNA, and the V and J assignments and clone size from that table. This sample lists almost 50,000 clones; approximately 79% were detected once. 20% to 25% of the sample belongs to the ten largest clones.

General conclusions and limits of the study: Because no samples from the day 14 peak response were available, repertoires could be characterized only after the peak T cell response. The whole spike protein was spanned by vaccine-associated CD4 TCRs, and dominant responses were seen in regions 160-218 and 743-854. Conclusions about previously exposed vaccinees were limited because only 5 or 6 AZD1222 recipients were SARS-CoV-2 seropositive at baseline. Nearly half of unique spike-specific TCRs reportedly recognized epitopes outside regions mutated in the B.1.351 and B.1.1.7 variants. The 56-69-year group was small, and its depth increase did not reach significance, likely because of low power. A significant rise in spike-specific TCR breadth and depth was observed after two AZD1222 doses relative to day 0 and relative to MenACWY recipients. Most participants were white British and females outnumbered males, and the authors suggested that clonal diversity may have been underestimated.

What this sample's time point label stands for: baseline before first vaccination. The sample's treatment or condition, from its label and the paper: meningococcal conjugate vaccine given as trial control. Vaccinee samples were obtained from the UK trials COV001 and COV002, which included a single-blind randomized controlled phase 2/3 trial of AZD1222 (ChAdOx1 nCoV-19) in healthy adults. Trial participant PBMC samples were collected at day 0 and day 28 after the second dose for TCRbeta chain sequencing. V has 2 bases trimmed and J has 1 base trimmed; junction bases matching no gene number 2. The germline V gene specifies KGHSH as CDR1 and LQKENI as CDR2. From cysteine to phenylalanine, the CDR3 is 15 amino acids long. Left in the record is the CDR3 DNA by itself, 45 bases read in frame from the first base.

This TCR came from an adult in good health. Recombination joined TRBV18 with TRBJ2-3, with 8 middle bases fitting TRBD2. The specimen comprised peripheral blood, sampled on day 0 of MenACWY control vaccination. The CDR3 is CASSPFSGGTDTQYF. The sequenced DNA is TGTGCCAGCTCACCATTTAGCGGGGGCACAGATACGCAGTATTTT.